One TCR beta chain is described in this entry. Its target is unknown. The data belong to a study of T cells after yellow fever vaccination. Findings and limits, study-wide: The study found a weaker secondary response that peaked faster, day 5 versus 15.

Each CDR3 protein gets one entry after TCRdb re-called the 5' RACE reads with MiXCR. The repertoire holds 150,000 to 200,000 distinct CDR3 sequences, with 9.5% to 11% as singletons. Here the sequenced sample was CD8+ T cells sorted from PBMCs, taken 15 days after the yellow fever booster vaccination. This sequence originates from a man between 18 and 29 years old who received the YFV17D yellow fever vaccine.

The CDR3 region has the DNA TGCAGCGTTGAACTGGCGGCCCTCACAGATACGCAGTATTTT. It yields the protein CSVELAALTDTQYF. This sequence joins TRBV29-1 and TRBJ2-3; D gene unclear. V lost 2 bases to trimming and J lost 2 bases, with 11 bases between them. Germline V gene sequence: CDR1 SQVTM, CDR2 ANQGSEA. The CDR3 contains 14 residues.